Listed below are T cell receptor beta chains from one sample, sequenced in a study of long-term antiretroviral therapy in people with HIV. Assay used: immunoSEQ multiplex PCR; TCRdb lists only in-frame clones, some missing. The table shows 20,000 to 25,000 clones, with approximately 90% occurring only once. The source material was unsorted PBMCs, sampled 1.9 years after starting antiretroviral therapy. All receptors come from a woman younger than 45 with HIV. CDR3s include the opening cysteine and the closing phenylalanine or tryptophan. Each record gives: V gene, J gene, D gene, clone size, CDR3 protein, CDR3 DNA. The D gene is left open where the match is weak. Clone size is shown for a subset of rows, as once, few, many or a class of expanded clone.

>TRBV27|TRBJ2-2|.|.
CASAREGVIRELFF
TGTGCCAGCGCCAGGGAGGGGGTGATCCGGGAGCTGTTTTTT
>TRBV11-2|TRBJ1-1|.|.
CASSLVRGPKWDTEAFF
TGTGCCAGCAGCTTAGTCCGGGGGCCTAAATGGGACACTGAAGCTTTCTTT
>TRBV5-1|TRBJ2-6|TRBD1|once
CASSQGTGRGDGANVLTF
TGCGCCAGCAGCCAAGGGACAGGGAGGGGTGACGGGGCCAACGTCCTGACTTTC
>TRBV19|TRBJ1-2|.|.
CASSMAERGGIYGYTF
TGTGCCAGTAGTATGGCTGAACGAGGGGGGATCTATGGCTACACCTTC
>TRBV4-2|TRBJ1-4|TRBD1|.
CASSQETGVGLFF
TGTGCCAGCAGCCAAGAGACAGGGGTGGGACTGTTTTTT
>TRBV29-1|TRBJ2-3|.|.
CSVARGVADTQYF
TGCAGCGTGGCCAGGGGGGTGGCAGATACGCAGTATTTT
>TRBV6-5|TRBJ1-6|.|.
CATQTGGNSPLHF
TGTGCCACCCAGACAGGCGGTAATTCACCCCTCCACTTT
>TRBV18|TRBJ1-6|.|.
CASSPGTGSPLHF
TGTGCCAGCTCACCGGGAACCGGCTCACCCCTCCACTTT
>TRBV5-5|TRBJ1-3|.|once
CASSSQGIGNTIYF
TGTGCCAGCAGCTCCCAGGGGATCGGAAACACCATATATTTT
>TRBV18|TRBJ1-2|.|.
CASSPHRSLRGTF
TGTGCCAGCTCACCTCATAGAAGTTTAAGGGGAACCTTC
>TRBV5-1|TRBJ1-3|TRBD1|.
CASSPTGDRNTIYF
TGCGCCAGCAGCCCTACAGGGGATAGAAACACCATATATTTT
>TRBV15|TRBJ1-1|.|.
CATSRETEAFF
TGTGCCACCAGCAGAGAGACTGAAGCTTTCTTT
>TRBV9|TRBJ1-2|TRBD1|.
CASSVVLGQGGTNYGYTF
TGTGCCAGCAGCGTAGTTCTGGGACAGGGAGGTACTAACTATGGCTACACCTTC
>TRBV6-6|TRBJ1-4|.|.
CASSYAGFANEKLFF
TGTGCCAGCAGTTATGCAGGGTTTGCTAATGAAAAACTGTTTTTT
>TRBV11-2|TRBJ2-2|TRBD1|.
CASSRTGTGAGELFF
TGTGCCAGCAGCCGCACCGGGACAGGGGCCGGGGAGCTGTTTTTT
>TRBV28|TRBJ1-2|TRBD1|.
CASSPRLGQGYGYTF
TGTGCCAGCAGTCCTCGATTGGGACAGGGCTATGGCTACACCTTC
>TRBV7-9|TRBJ2-1|TRBD1|.
CASSSWTGEVYNEQFF
TGTGCCAGCAGCTCATGGACAGGGGAGGTGTACAATGAGCAGTTCTTC
>TRBV9|TRBJ2-1|.|.
CASSATWGHTRRPSSYNEQFF
TGTGCCAGCAGCGCCACCTGGGGGCATACAAGGAGACCGAGCTCCTACAATGAGCAGTTCTTC
>TRBV5-1|TRBJ2-5|.|.
CASSIQGVQETQYF
TGCGCCAGCAGCATCCAAGGAGTTCAAGAGACCCAGTACTTC
>TRBV30|TRBJ1-1|.|.
CAFEGLLNTEAFF
TGTGCATTTGAGGGGTTATTGAACACTGAAGCTTTCTTT
>TRBV6-1|TRBJ2-2|.|.
CASSRGGASGELFF
TGTGCCAGCAGTAGAGGGGGGGCCTCCGGGGAGCTGTTTTTT
>TRBV11-1|TRBJ1-1|.|.
CASSYYAAENTEAFF
TGTGCCAGCAGCTACTACGCCGCAGAGAACACTGAAGCTTTCTTT
>TRBV19|TRBJ2-7|.|.
CASSIDRQGINEQYF
TGTGCCAGTAGTATAGATCGGCAGGGGATAAACGAGCAGTACTTC
>TRBV5-1|TRBJ1-3|TRBD1|.
CASSLDPRGGDGNTIYF
TGCGCCAGCAGCTTGGACCCGAGAGGGGGCGACGGAAACACCATATATTTT
>TRBV18|TRBJ2-1|.|.
CASTSTGRNEQFF
TGTGCCAGCACTTCGACAGGTAGGAATGAGCAGTTCTTC
>TRBV5-6|TRBJ2-5|.|.
CASSTGGVGETQYF
TGTGCCAGCAGCACTGGCGGGGTTGGGGAGACCCAGTACTTC
>TRBV5-5|TRBJ2-6|.|.
CASSLYADTSGANVLTF
TGTGCCAGCAGCTTGTACGCAGATACCTCTGGGGCCAACGTCCTGACTTTC
>TRBV2|TRBJ2-2|.|.
CASGSENTGELFF
TGTGCCAGCGGATCAGAGAACACCGGGGAGCTGTTTTTT